The 21 T cell receptor beta chains in this list originate from one sample, sequenced in a study of blood T cell repertoires in COVID-19. Produced via immunoSEQ multiplex PCR; TCRdb's table is partial and in-frame only. The table has about 58,000 clones, roughly 71% seen once. What was sequenced was peripheral blood. Every receptor here comes from a human donor in a cohort sampled during active COVID-19.

The rearrangement links TRBV27 to TRBJ1-1; weak D call: TRBD1 (5 bases). The germline V and J ends were trimmed by 5 bases and 1 base, with 14 bases remaining between them. The V gene's germline CDR1 is MNHEY and CDR2 SMNVEV (reference sequence). CDR3 size: 15 residues. The chain's CDR3 is CASSARTLGNTEAFF. The CDR3 region has the DNA TGTGCCAGCAGTGCCAGGACATTGGGGAACACTGAAGCTTTCTTT.

In DNA, the CDR3 is TGTGCCAGCAGCCGTGATGGAGGTGGAAACACCATATATTTT. Translation gives CASSRDGGGNTIYF. The chain recombines TRBV5-6 with TRBJ1-3, with D unclear. Germline V gene lookup returns CDR1 SGHDT and CDR2 YYEEEE. Deletions cut 4 bases from V and 3 bases from J, with 11 bases between. The CDR3 is made up of 14 amino acids.

This clone was seen a handful of times. J is TRBJ2-7 and V is TRBV7-2, with 8 nucleotides matching TRBD2. The junction had 10 bases not matched to a gene; V was cut back by 5 bases and J by 4 bases. Germline-derived CDR1 and CDR2 are SGHTA and FQGNSA. CDR3 size: 15 residues. CDR3: CASSGLAGGQYEQYF. The CDR3 coding sequence is TGTGCCAGCAGCGGGCTTGCGGGGGGCCAGTACGAGCAGTACTTC.

This chain joins TRBV29-1 and TRBJ2-6; D unresolved. V dropped 5 bases and J dropped 2 bases, with 10 bases sitting between them. The CDR3 runs to 14 residues. Germline loops: CDR1 SQVTM, CDR2 ANQGSEA. CDR3 amino acids: CSVRWAAGANVLTF. CDR3 DNA: TGCAGCGTTCGGTGGGCAGCTGGGGCCAACGTCCTGACTTTC. Filled out from reference TRBV29-1 and TRBJ2-6, the complete variable domain reads SAVISQKPSRDICQRGTSLTIQCQVDSQVTMMFWYRQQPGQSLTLIATANQGSEATYESGFVIDKFPISRPNLTFSTLTVSNMSPEDSSIYLCSVRWAAGANVLTFGAGSRLTVL.

The chain links TRBV7-9 to TRBJ2-1; no firm D call. The CDR3 totals 14 residues. From germline, CDR1 is SEHNR and CDR2 FQNEAQ (reference sequence). V was pared by 0 bases and J by 7 bases, with 10 bases between. CDR3 sequence reads: CASSLAALVNEQFF. In nucleotides, the CDR3 is TGTGCCAGCAGCTTAGCGGCATTGGTTAATGAGCAGTTCTTC.

The chain joins TRBV4-1 to TRBJ2-7; 8 nucleotides agree with TRBD2. V was clipped by 4 bases and J by 3 bases; unmatched bases: 11. This CDR3 contains 16 residues. Germline V gene sequence: CDR1 MGHRA, CDR2 YSYEKL. The DNA of the CDR3 is TGCGCCAGCAGCCCGTCCCATAGCGGGGCCCTCTACGAGCAGTACTTC. Residues: CASSPSHSGALYEQYF.

This clone was seen just once. This chain links TRBV30 with TRBJ2-3; 9 bases map to TRBD2. This CDR3 is 17 amino acids long. Germline V gives CDR1 GTSNPN, CDR2 SVGIG (reference sequence). The V and J ends lost 5 bases and 6 bases, in that order; junction bases with no gene match: 18. CDR3 amino acids: CAWGPPLGGGAGDTQYF. CDR3 DNA sequence: TGTGCCTGGGGACCCCCCCTGGGCGGGGGGGCAGGGGATACGCAGTATTTT.

This clone was seen just once. The chain employs TRBV20-1 and TRBJ1-3, with no clear D. The CDR3 runs 11 residues. The germline gives CDR1 DFQATT, CDR2 SNEGSKA (reference sequence). V lost 7 bases, J lost 0 bases, and 4 bases lay in between. The DNA for the CDR3 is TGCAGTGTAGTCTCTGGAAACACCATATATTTT. Its protein is CSVVSGNTIYF.

V and J are TRBV19 and TRBJ2-5; 14 nucleotides agree with TRBD2. Trimming at V came to 4 bases and at J to 4 bases, leaving 8 bases not matched to a gene. The CDR3 spans 17 residues. Germline-derived CDR1 and CDR2 are LNHDA and SQIVND (reference sequence). CDR3 sequence reads: CASSTVGLAGVVETQYF. CDR3 coding DNA: TGTGCCAGTAGTACCGTGGGACTAGCGGGAGTAGTAGAGACCCAGTACTTC.

This rearrangement joins TRBV4-1 to TRBJ1-1; D remains unclear. The CDR3 runs 14 residues. Between the trimmed V and J ends, which lost 0 bases and 5 bases, there was a span of 10 bases. CDR1 is MGHRA, CDR2 YSYEKL, per germline. CDR3 sequence reads: CASSQDPGETEAFF. DNA for the CDR3: TGCGCCAGCAGCCAAGATCCGGGAGAGACTGAAGCTTTCTTT.

This chain links TRBV3-1 (or the pseudogene TRBV3-2) with TRBJ1-1, with D uncertain. The germline V gene encodes CDR1 LGHDT and CDR2 YNNKEL (reference sequence). There are 15 residues in the CDR3. Trimming took 0 bases from V and 3 from J, leaving 11 bases between them. The CDR3 here is CASSQDPAGDTEAFF. As DNA, the CDR3 is TGTGCCAGCAGCCAAGATCCCGCAGGCGACACTGAAGCTTTCTTT.

The V call is TRBV7-2, the J call TRBJ2-7; TRBD2 matches at 8 bases. This CDR3 region has 17 residues. Losses at the gene ends were 2 bases for V and 1 base for J; bases not matched to a gene: 10. Germline-derived CDR1 and CDR2 are SGHTA and FQGNSA. The CDR3 nucleotides are TGTGCCAGCAGCTTAACGTTAGGGGCTAGCGGGTCCTACGAGCAGTACTTC. Its translation is CASSLTLGASGSYEQYF.

This clone was seen a few times. At the DNA level, this CDR3 is encoded by other sequences in the same sample as well. The rearrangement joins TRBV28 to TRBJ2-2; weak D call: TRBD2 (5 bases). CDR3 length equals 13 residues. Germline assignment: CDR1 MDHEN and CDR2 SYDVKM. The V and J ends lost 7 bases and 3 bases respectively, with 9 bases between them. CDR3 DNA: TGTGCCAGCAAGCCGGAGGACACCGGGGAGCTGTTTTTT. Amino acid sequence: CASKPEDTGELFF.

J is TRBJ1-2 and V is TRBV5-1; maybe TRBD1 (5 bases). Germline V CDR1 and CDR2: SGHRS, YFSETQ. V lost 0 bases and J lost 3, with 12 bases in between. The length of the CDR3 is 15 residues. CDR3 nucleotide sequence: TGCGCCAGCAGCTTGGCTTCAGGGTCTGACTATGGCTACACCTTC. The encoded protein is CASSLASGSDYGYTF.

The chain uses TRBV29-1 and TRBJ2-1, with 11 bases aligning to TRBD2. V was pared by 4 bases and J by 4 bases, with 6 bases of the junction left unmatched. CDR3 size: 15 residues. CDR1 and CDR2 (germline): SQVTM, ANQGSEA. The CDR3: CSVAPGLAVYNEQFF. CDR3 nucleotide sequence: TGCAGCGTTGCCCCGGGACTAGCGGTGTACAATGAGCAGTTCTTC.

This chain's CDR3 is CASSRGTYLTDTQYF. As DNA, the CDR3 is TGTGCCAGCAGCCGCGGGACTTACCTCACAGATACGCAGTATTTT. The V and J genes are TRBV6-2 or TRBV6-3 and TRBJ2-3, with D tentatively TRBD2 (6 bases). The CDR3 has 15 residues. The V and J ends lost 6 bases and 2 bases respectively, with 15 bases between them. Per germline, CDR1 MNHEY and CDR2 SVGEGT.

The chain has TRBV7-2 and TRBJ2-3, with TRBD2 as a possible D gene (5 bases). V lost 3 bases to trimming and J lost 4 bases, with 8 bases between them. Germline lookup yields CDR1 SGHTA and CDR2 FQGNSA. This CDR3 comprises 13 residues. The CDR3 reads CASSFRTADTQYF. The CDR3 DNA is TGTGCCAGCAGCTTCCGGACTGCAGATACGCAGTATTTT.

This chain uses TRBV28 with TRBJ1-3, with 7 bases aligning to TRBD1. The trim removed 2 bases at V and 4 bases at J, leaving 5 bases unmatched. The CDR3 has 15 amino acids. CDR1 and CDR2 from the germline V gene are MDHEN and SYDVKM. The CDR3 DNA reads as TGTGCCAGCAGTTTAAAGGGGGCGAAGGGAAACACCATATATTTT. This gives the protein CASSLKGAKGNTIYF.

The rearrangement uses TRBV4-2 and TRBJ1-6; possibly TRBD1 for D (5 bases). The CDR3 contains 13 residues. Germline assignment: CDR1 LGHNA and CDR2 YNFKEQ. V was clipped by 0 bases and J by 10 bases, with 7 bases between them. The CDR3 is CASSQERGSPLHF. The DNA of the CDR3 is TGTGCCAGCAGCCAAGAGCGGGGCTCACCCCTCCACTTT.

The chain is built from TRBV4-1 and TRBJ1-1; D is unresolved. V was shortened by 2 bases and J by 4 bases, with 17 bases between the two germline ends. The germline gives CDR1 MGHRA, CDR2 YSYEKL. This CDR3 has 16 amino acids. The CDR3 reads CASSQTRAEGGTEAFF. The DNA of the CDR3 is TGCGCCAGCAGCCAAACCCGAGCGGAGGGAGGCACTGAAGCTTTCTTT.

The J gene is TRBJ1-2, the V gene TRBV28; 7 bases match TRBD1. CDR3 size: 15 residues. V shed 6 bases, J shed 6 bases, and the junction held 13 bases outside the gene matches. CDR1 is MDHEN and CDR2 is SYDVKM in the germline V gene. The CDR3 region is CASSTRGQGDDGYTF. In nucleotides, the CDR3 is TGTGCCAGCAGCACGCGTGGGCAGGGGGACGATGGCTACACCTTC.